The rows below give T cell receptor beta chains drawn from one sample of a study of blood T cell repertoires in COVID-19. Method: immunoSEQ multiplex PCR; TCRdb's copy keeps in-frame clones and lacks some. The sample records about 220,000 clones, 84% being singletons. The material sequenced was peripheral blood. The receptor set was obtained from a man between 25 and 39 years old with active or convalescent COVID-19. The CDR3 runs from the conserved cysteine through the conserved F or W. Fields, in order: CDR3 length, J gene, V gene, CDR3 protein.

len: 15
j_gene: TRBJ2-7
v_gene: TRBV7-2
CDR3aa: CASSWVGQSTYEQYF

len: 14
j_gene: TRBJ1-6
v_gene: TRBV18
CDR3aa: CASSPDRGNSPLHF

len: 15
j_gene: TRBJ2-1
v_gene: TRBV5-6
CDR3aa: CASSISGAPYNEQFF

len: 15
j_gene: TRBJ1-1
v_gene: TRBV5-1
CDR3aa: CASSLAFAVIAEAFF

len: 17
j_gene: TRBJ1-1
v_gene: TRBV19
CDR3aa: CASSTDDRGQGNTEAFF

len: 11
j_gene: TRBJ1-1
v_gene: TRBV19
CDR3aa: CASGDFPEAFF

len: 16
j_gene: TRBJ1-5
v_gene: TRBV6-2/TRBV6-3
CDR3aa: CASSRLWSDSNQPQHF

len: 14
j_gene: TRBJ2-7
v_gene: TRBV6-5
CDR3aa: CASAGQMDSYEQYF

len: 10
j_gene: TRBJ2-7
v_gene: TRBV20-1
CDR3aa: CSGQYYEQYF

len: 17
j_gene: TRBJ2-1
v_gene: TRBV5-1
CDR3aa: CASSLVLGGSSYNEQFF

len: 14
j_gene: TRBJ2-5
v_gene: TRBV9
CDR3aa: CASSDRTGGETQYF

len: 15
j_gene: TRBJ2-2
v_gene: TRBV24-1
CDR3aa: CATREAGPNTGELFF

len: 13
j_gene: TRBJ1-2
v_gene: TRBV13
CDR3aa: CASSFSEGAGYTF